This T cell receptor beta chain was sequenced during a study of blood T cell repertoires in COVID-19 (dated by TCRdb to 2020 to 2021). About the investigation overall: Samples from collaborators originated in the United States, Italy and Spain and spanned both the acute and convalescent phases of COVID-19. The samples were drawn from two sources: the first 160 participants of the ongoing ImmuneRACE study, and over 1,000 subjects contributed by 6 global collaborators. Nearly every sample came with metadata listing a de-identified subject ID, COVID-19 status, age in years and sex. Subjects who had been exposed to COVID-19, were actively infected with it, or had recovered from it provided the deeply sampled blood TCRbeta repertoires that made up the dataset. The repertoires were made available in a free public database intended to serve as a resource for research on the immune response to SARS-CoV-2. Where available, HLA class I and class II types were obtained from metadata supplied by the sample provider rather than from assay-based typing. The prospective study material was composed of cDNA or gDNA derived from T cells, B-cell-depleted T cells, or PBMCs.

General study outcomes and caveats: Clinical and demographic metadata were provided uncurated, with the amount varying by source and participant.

The immunoSEQ Assay, a bias-controlled multiplex PCR, was used to amplify TCRbeta CDR3 regions from genomic DNA. The study's own analysis went as follows. Within the assay, amplification of reference gene primers was used to estimate how many nucleated cells each sample contained. To quantify the absolute abundance of each unique TCRbeta CDR3 rearrangement, sequence reads were collapsed and filtered. For each sample, productive Simpson clonality was calculated as the square root of Simpson's diversity index over productive rearrangements. TCRdb stores this immuneACCESS table with in-frame sequences only. Part of the clones is absent; in the studies checked, under half of the shortfall reflects unresolved V genes, and no reason is known for the rest. V and J calls plus clone size are reproduced from that table; the DNA served to infer D and trimming. In this sample the table shows about 58,000 clones, 75% to 90% of which occur a single time. The ten largest clones capture around 15% of the sample.

Of note for this clone: The antigen this receptor binds is unknown. No quality values exist for individual bases; no much larger clone is one base distant.

Between the V and J ends, shortened by 0 bases and 4 bases respectively, the junction contains 16 bases. CDR1 and CDR2, per the germline V gene, are SGDLS and YYNGEE. The CDR3 runs 16 residues from the cysteine to the phenylalanine. Only the CDR3 region is kept as DNA, spanning 48 bases read in frame from base 1. Whole blood was collected in K2EDTA tubes by collaborating institutions according to the institutions' own protocols. For TCRbeta analysis, collaborators shipped samples as frozen whole blood, isolated PBMCs, or DNA extracted from either of those sample types. The sample consisted of peripheral blood. The chain couples TRBV9 to TRBJ1-1; the D gene cannot be named for sure. This sequence originates from a woman aged 60-75 years with active COVID-19. The nucleotides are TGTGCCAGCAGCGTAGGAGGTTCTGCCCGAGGCACTGAAGCTTTCTTT. This yields the protein CASSVGGSARGTEAFF.